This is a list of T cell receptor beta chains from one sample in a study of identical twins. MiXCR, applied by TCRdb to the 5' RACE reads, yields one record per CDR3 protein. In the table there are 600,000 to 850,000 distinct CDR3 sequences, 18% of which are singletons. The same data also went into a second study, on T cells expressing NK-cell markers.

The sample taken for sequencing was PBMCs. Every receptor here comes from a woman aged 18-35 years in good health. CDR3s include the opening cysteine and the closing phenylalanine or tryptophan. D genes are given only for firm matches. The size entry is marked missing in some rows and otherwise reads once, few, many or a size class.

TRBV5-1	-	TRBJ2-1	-	CASSFIRGETPNEQFF	TGCGCCAGCAGCTTTATTCGCGGGGAAACACCCAATGAGCAGTTCTTC
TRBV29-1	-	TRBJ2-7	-	CSASPDSFYEQYF	TGCAGCGCTTCACCGGACAGTTTCTACGAGCAGTACTTC
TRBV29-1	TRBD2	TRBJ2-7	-	CSAGGGRGYEQYF	TGCAGCGCGGGGGGAGGCCGGGGCTACGAGCAGTACTTC
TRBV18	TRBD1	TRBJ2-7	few	CASSPLGTDHEQYF	TGTGCCAGCTCACCACTGGGGACAGACCACGAGCAGTACTTC
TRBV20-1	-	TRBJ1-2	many	CSARDGEGFGGYTF	TGCAGTGCTAGAGACGGGGAGGGATTTGGGGGCTACACCTTC
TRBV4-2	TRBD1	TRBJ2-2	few	CASSQDSVGDRVNTGELFF	TGTGCCAGCAGCCAAGATTCCGTAGGGGACAGGGTGAACACCGGGGAGCTGTTTTTT
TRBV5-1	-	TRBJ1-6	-	CASSPEQVWNSPLHF	TGCGCCAGCAGCCCTGAACAGGTCTGGAATTCACCCCTCCACTTT
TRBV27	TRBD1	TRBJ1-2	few	CASSFKDRGYGYTF	TGTGCCAGCAGTTTTAAGGACAGGGGCTATGGCTACACCTTC
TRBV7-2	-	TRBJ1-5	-	CASSPQHSNQPQHF	TGTGCCAGCAGTCCACAGCATAGCAATCAGCCCCAGCATTTT
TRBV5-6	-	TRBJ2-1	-	CASSHIGNEQFF	TGTGCCAGCAGCCACATCGGCAATGAGCAGTTCTTC
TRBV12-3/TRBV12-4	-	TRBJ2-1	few	CASSPGARGGNEQFF	TGTGCCAGCAGTCCCGGGGCGCGGGGCGGGAATGAGCAGTTCTTC
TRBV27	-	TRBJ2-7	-	CASSSYPSTSLGEQYF	TGTGCCAGCAGTTCTTACCCATCGACTAGTTTGGGCGAGCAGTACTTC
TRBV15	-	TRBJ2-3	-	CATSRPEGSTDTQYF	TGTGCCACCAGCAGACCGGAGGGGAGCACAGATACGCAGTATTTT
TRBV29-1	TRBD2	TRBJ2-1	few	CSGRLAGYNEQFF	TGCAGCGGTCGACTAGCGGGCTACAATGAGCAGTTCTTC
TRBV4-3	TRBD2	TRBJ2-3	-	CASSQEAGGPDTQYF	TGCGCCAGCAGCCAAGAAGCGGGAGGACCAGATACGCAGTATTTT
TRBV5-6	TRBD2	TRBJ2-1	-	CASMWGGDNEQFF	TGTGCCAGCATGTGGGGGGGGGACAATGAGCAGTTCTTC
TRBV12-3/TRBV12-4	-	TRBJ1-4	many	CASTRDTTNEKLFF	TGTGCCAGCACCCGAGATACAACTAATGAAAAACTGTTTTTT
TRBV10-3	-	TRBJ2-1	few	CAMGLSAYNEQFF	TGTGCCATGGGTCTTTCCGCCTACAATGAGCAGTTCTTC
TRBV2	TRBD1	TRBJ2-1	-	CASSEGGQAYNEQFF	TGTGCCAGCAGTGAGGGGGGACAGGCTTACAATGAGCAGTTCTTC
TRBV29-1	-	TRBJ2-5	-	CSVEDRQREETQYF	TGCAGCGTTGAAGATAGACAGCGGGAAGAGACCCAGTACTTC
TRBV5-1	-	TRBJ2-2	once	CASSRSPAQVVSGELFF	TGCGCCAGCAGTCGGTCCCCGGCCCAGGTCGTCTCCGGGGAGCTGTTTTTT
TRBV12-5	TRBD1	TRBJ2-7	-	CASGLGPLDRVSSYEQYF	TGTGCTAGTGGTTTGGGCCCTTTGGACAGGGTGAGCTCCTACGAGCAGTACTTC
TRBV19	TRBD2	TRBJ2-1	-	CASSIIGGRGSEQFF	TGTGCCAGTAGTATAATAGGCGGGAGAGGGAGTGAGCAGTTCTTC
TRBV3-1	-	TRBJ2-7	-	CASTLNNAYEQYF	TGTGCCAGCACACTTAACAATGCCTACGAGCAGTACTTC
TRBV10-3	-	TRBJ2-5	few	CAIGAGPQETQYF	TGTGCCATCGGGGCGGGACCCCAAGAGACCCAGTACTTC
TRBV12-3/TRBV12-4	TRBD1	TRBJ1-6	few	CASIPSTGHNNSPLHF	TGTGCCAGCATTCCTTCGACAGGGCACAATAATTCACCCCTCCACTTT
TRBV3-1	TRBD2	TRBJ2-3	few	CASSQGLAGDADTQYF	TGTGCCAGCAGCCAAGGTCTAGCGGGGGATGCAGATACGCAGTATTTT
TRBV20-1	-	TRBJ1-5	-	CSATHQGRGNQPQHF	TGCAGTGCGACCCATCAGGGCAGGGGCAATCAGCCCCAGCATTTT
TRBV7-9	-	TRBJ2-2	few	CASSLGAQATGELFF	TGTGCCAGCAGCTTAGGCGCACAGGCTACCGGGGAGCTGTTTTTT
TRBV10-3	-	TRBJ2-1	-	CAAGLTSDTNEQFF	TGTGCCGCCGGACTAACATCCGATACCAATGAGCAGTTCTTC
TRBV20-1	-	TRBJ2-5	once	CSAERGGETQYF	TGCAGTGCCGAGAGGGGGGGAGAGACCCAGTACTTC
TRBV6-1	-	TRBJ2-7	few	CASKLAGNSDEQYF	TGTGCCAGCAAGCTTGCCGGAAATTCTGACGAGCAGTACTTC
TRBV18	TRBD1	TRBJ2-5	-	CASSPPGQGAETQYF	TGTGCCAGCTCACCACCGGGACAGGGGGCAGAGACCCAGTACTTC
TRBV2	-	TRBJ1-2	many	CASTRGEGYTF	TGTGCCAGCACGCGGGGCGAGGGCTACACCTTC
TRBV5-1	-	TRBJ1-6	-	CASSLEGGISPLHF	TGCGCCAGCAGCTTGGAGGGAGGGATTTCACCCCTCCACTTT
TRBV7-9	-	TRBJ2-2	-	CASRLLPTRRELFF	TGTGCCAGCAGGCTTCTACCTACTCGGCGGGAGCTGTTTTTT
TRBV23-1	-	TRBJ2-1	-	CASSPPRTQEQFF	TGCGCCAGCAGTCCCCCACGGACTCAAGAGCAGTTCTTC
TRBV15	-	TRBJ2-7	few	CATSRDQNSEQYF	TGTGCCACCAGCAGAGACCAAAACTCCGAGCAGTACTTC
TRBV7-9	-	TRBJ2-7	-	CASLGGRVGEQYF	TGTGCCAGCCTGGGGGGGCGAGTAGGGGAGCAGTACTTC
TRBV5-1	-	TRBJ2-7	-	CASSLVVGATYEQYF	TGCGCCAGCAGCTTGGTTGTGGGAGCGACCTACGAGCAGTACTTC
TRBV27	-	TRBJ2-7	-	CASSLSERSSYEQYF	TGTGCCAGCAGTTTATCCGAACGTTCCTCCTACGAGCAGTACTTC
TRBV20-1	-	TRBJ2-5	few	CSARRGPGETQYF	TGCAGTGCTAGACGGGGCCCCGGGGAGACCCAGTACTTC
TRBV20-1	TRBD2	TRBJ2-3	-	CSALGLVSDTQYF	TGCAGTGCCCTCGGACTAGTCTCAGATACGCAGTATTTT
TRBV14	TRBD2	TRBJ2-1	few	CASSFRLAGGTYNEQFF	TGTGCCAGCAGCTTCCGACTAGCGGGGGGAACCTACAATGAGCAGTTCTTC
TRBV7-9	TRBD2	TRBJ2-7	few	CASRSPSGSRYEQYF	TGTGCCAGCAGGTCTCCCAGCGGGAGTAGGTACGAGCAGTACTTC
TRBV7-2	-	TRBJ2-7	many	CASSLGVREQYF	TGTGCCAGCAGCTTAGGAGTGCGGGAGCAGTACTTC
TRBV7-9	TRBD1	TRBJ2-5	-	CASSSPKGQQETQYF	TGTGCCAGCAGCTCCCCAAAGGGACAGCAAGAGACCCAGTACTTC
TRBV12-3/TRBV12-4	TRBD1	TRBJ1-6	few	CASSFRRDSGGSPLHF	TGTGCCAGCAGTTTTCGCCGGGACAGCGGCGGTTCACCCCTCCACTTT